Following are 7 T cell receptor beta chains from one sample sequenced in a study of T cell responses to AZD1222 COVID-19 vaccine. Repertoires were generated with immunoSEQ multiplex PCR, while TCRdb's copy carries only in-frame clones and drops some. The data contain 110,000 or so clones, 85% to 90% of them singletons. This specimen consisted of peripheral blood, obtained on day 0 of AZD1222 vaccination. The receptor set was obtained from an adult in good health.

The chain combines TRBV7-9 with TRBJ2-1; possibly TRBD1 for D (6 bases). With 5 bases removed from V and 7 bases from J, the gap between germline ends came to 15 bases. Germline V gene lookup returns CDR1 SEHNR and CDR2 FQNEAQ (reference sequence). This CDR3 is built from 14 residues. The CDR3 spells CASSHPGVANEQFF. CDR3 bases: TGTGCCAGCAGCCATCCAGGGGTAGCAAATGAGCAGTTCTTC.

This chain connects TRBV6-2 or TRBV6-3 to TRBJ1-5; a possible D gene is TRBD1 (6 bases). Germline V gene data show CDR1 as MNHEY and CDR2 as SVGEGT. V lost 0 bases, J lost 3 bases, and 9 bases lay in between. CDR3 length: 15 amino acids. The CDR3 coding sequence is TGTGCCAGCAGTTACTCGGGGGCCTACAATCAGCCCCAGCATTTT. Its translation is CASSYSGAYNQPQHF.

The CDR3 loop is CSVKSGDTEAFF. CDR3 DNA: TGCAGCGTTAAATCTGGGGACACTGAAGCTTTCTTT. The V and J genes are TRBV29-1 and TRBJ1-1; D not resolved. This CDR3 is 12 amino acids long. CDR1 is SQVTM, CDR2 ANQGSEA, per germline. The germline V and J ends were trimmed by 5 bases and 3 bases, with 10 bases remaining between them.

This clone was observed once. Here the CDR3 DNA reads TGTGCCAGCAGCTCGGGGTTTTCACGCTCCTACAATGAGCAGTTCTTC. It encodes CASSSGFSRSYNEQFF. The chain couples TRBV5-5 to TRBJ2-1, with D perhaps TRBD2 (5 bases). The V end lost 3 bases, the J end lost 0 bases, and 13 bases lay between the germline ends. Germline values: CDR1 SGHKS, CDR2 YYEKEE (reference sequence). CDR3 length: 16 residues.

The CDR3 bases are TGCGCCAGCAGCCAAACCGTCCAAGGTGGAAACACCATATATTTT. Its translation: CASSQTVQGGNTIYF. V usage is TRBV4-1 and J usage is TRBJ1-3; D ambiguous. CDR1 and CDR2 (germline): MGHRA, YSYEKL. The CDR3 totals 15 residues. V was cut by 2 bases and J by 3 bases, with 11 bases left in between.

The rearrangement uses TRBV5-4 and TRBJ2-7; D unresolved. From germline, CDR1 is SGHNT and CDR2 YYREEE (reference sequence). Trimming pared 5 bases from V and 4 bases from J, leaving 10 bases between. The CDR3 is 12 residues long. The DNA of the CDR3 is TGTGCCAGCAGACTGGACGGGTACGAGCAGTACTTC. This encodes CASRLDGYEQYF.

The chain uses TRBV5-4 and TRBJ1-6; D call uncertain. The CDR3 has 18 amino acids. Trimming pared 2 bases from V and 0 bases from J, leaving 15 bases between. Germline CDR1 SGHNT, CDR2 YYREEE (reference sequence). This CDR3 reads CASSFGYTTSSYNSPLHF. For the CDR3, the DNA is TGTGCCAGCAGCTTTGGTTATACCACGAGCTCCTATAATTCACCCCTCCACTTT.